The following is a TCR beta chain sequence with its context. This sample was taken from a study of cytomegalovirus exposure and HLA in healthy donors. A multiplex PCR was run with 60 Vbeta primers and 13 Jbeta primers. The repertoire was sequenced with immunoSEQ multiplex PCR; TCRdb's copy has only in-frame clones and lacks some. Of 150,000 or so clones in the sample, over 60% are singletons; the top ten hold 3%. Trimming shortened V by 2 bases and J by 5 bases, and 7 bases separated the two germline ends. CDR3 length: 12 amino acids. The germline V gene has CDR1 GTSNPN and CDR2 SVGIG (reference sequence).

The sample comprised PBMCs. This chain joins TRBV30 and TRBJ1-5, with D unclear. This TCR derives from a young woman in good health and CMV-seropositive. CDR3 region: CAWSQRYQPQHF. The DNA for the CDR3 is TGTGCCTGGAGTCAGCGTTATCAGCCCCAGCATTTT.